This T cell receptor (beta chain) was recorded in a study of blood T cell repertoires in COVID-19. The overall study: Acute and convalescent COVID-19 specimens originated in the United States, Italy and Spain.

CDR3 length: 16 amino acids. Trimming took 5 bases from V and 7 from J; bases not matched to a gene: 15. Germline CDR1 SEHNR, CDR2 FQNEAQ (reference sequence). Followed over time, Seattle patients had been enrolled while infection was active. In the authors' methods: Reference gene primer amplification gave nucleated cell count estimates. The method was immunoSEQ multiplex PCR; TCRdb's version includes in-frame clones alone and lacks a portion of them. V and J calls and clone size are as listed in that table; D and trimming were resolved from the DNA. The sample carries about 250,000 clones, 85% to 95% recorded once.

The sequencing input was peripheral blood. The clonotype originates from a man aged 25-45 years with COVID-19, enrolled during active disease. V and J are TRBV7-9 and TRBJ1-2; 8 bases line up with TRBD1. The DNA of the CDR3 is TGTGCCAGCAGCACCAACAGGGGGGAAGTGAGTAGTGGCTACACCTTC. The encoded protein is CASSTNRGEVSSGYTF.